Below, 7 T cell receptor beta chains from the same sample are listed, as sequenced in a study of cytomegalovirus exposure and HLA in healthy donors. PCR primers comprised 60 Vbeta and 13 Jbeta primers. The repertoire was sequenced with immunoSEQ multiplex PCR; TCRdb's copy has only in-frame clones and lacks some. The sample yields roughly 160,000 clones, just under 80% seen once. Sequenced sample: PBMCs. These receptors came from a woman aged 45-59 years in good health and CMV-seronegative.

The V gene is TRBV4-3, the J gene TRBJ1-2; D is possibly TRBD1 (5 bases). V lost 1 base and J lost 3, with 12 bases in between. The germline V gene encodes CDR1 LGHNA and CDR2 YSLEER. This CDR3 comprises 15 residues. The CDR3 DNA is TGCGCCAGCAGCCAAGTGCCCCTAGGGGACTATGGCTACACCTTC. Amino acids: CASSQVPLGDYGYTF.

This clone has just one count. The CDR3 sequence is CASSLTVNLGNTIYF. The CDR3 DNA follows: TGTGCCAGCAGCTTGACAGTCAACCTCGGAAACACCATATATTTT. This rearrangement joins TRBV7-9 to TRBJ1-3; D might be TRBD1 (5 bases). Trimming removed 3 bases at V and 4 bases at J, with 13 bases between. CDR1 and CDR2 from the germline V gene are SEHNR and FQNEAQ (reference sequence). The CDR3 is 15 amino acids.

V and J are TRBV28 and TRBJ2-1; 16 bases line up with TRBD2. J gave up 15 bases and V 6 bases, and 11 bases lay outside the gene matches. The CDR3 totals 15 residues. Looked up from germline, CDR1 is MDHEN and CDR2 is SYDVKM. The CDR3 is CASRLGLAGGISPFF. CDR3 coding DNA: TGTGCCAGCAGGCTGGGACTAGCGGGGGGGATTAGCCCGTTCTTC.

The chain carries TRBV29-1 and TRBJ1-2; D is possibly TRBD1 (5 bases). Germline CDR1 SQVTM, CDR2 ANQGSEA. The CDR3 extends over 12 amino acids. Trimming took 7 bases from V and 6 from J, leaving 15 bases between them. CDR3 residues: CSGIRGVDGYTF. CDR3 DNA: TGCAGCGGTATTCGGGGGGTTGATGGCTACACCTTC.

V usage is TRBV7-2 and J usage is TRBJ2-7, with D possibly TRBD1 on 5 matching bases. V was pared by 10 bases and J by 0 bases, with 19 bases between. The germline CDR1 and CDR2 sequences are SGHTA and FQGNSA. The CDR3 loop spans 15 amino acids. The CDR3 DNA reads as TGTGCCACCCGGGCAGGGCAGTCCTACTCCTACGAGCAGTACTTC. Encoded protein: CATRAGQSYSYEQYF.

The chain recombines TRBV12-2 with TRBJ2-7; the table calls TRBD2, which could not be checked here. TRBV12-2 is noted as a pseudogene. CDR3 length equals 13 residues. CDR3 residues: CARGLGEVYEQYF. CDR3 nucleotide sequence: TGTGCAAGGGGCCTCGGGGAGGTCTACGAGCAGTACTTC.

DNA of the CDR3: TGTGCCAGCAGAATAGCGGGAGGTCAAGAGACCCAGTACTTC. Encoded protein: CASRIAGGQETQYF. The chain is built from TRBV6-5 and TRBJ2-5; the match to TRBD2 covers 10 bases. The CDR3 totals 14 residues. The V segment lost 6 bases and the J segment 2 bases; nucleotides outside the gene matches: 3. Looked up from germline, CDR1 is MNHEY and CDR2 is SVGAGI.